The sequence of this T cell receptor (beta chain) was determined in a study of T cells in Graves' hyperthyroidism and ophthalmopathy (dated by TCRdb to the late 2010s). At the level of the whole study: Peripheral blood was sampled at the time of initial diagnosis, prior to any treatment. TCR V-J signatures able to tell the groups apart were searched for in a discovery cohort of 95 or so patients, of whom over 40 had Graves' ophthalmopathy and roughly 58 had stable Graves' hyperthyroidism. Prospective prediction of ophthalmopathy was tested in an independent validation cohort consisting of 18 to 20 hyperthyroidism patients and more than 15 patients who later progressed to ophthalmopathy. The approximately 90 discovery patients were divided at random into training and test sets in a 7:3 ratio. Thyroid tissue and blood T-cell repertoires from about 6 Graves' hyperthyroidism patients were also compared in the study. After blood sampling, hyperthyroidism patients were treated with methimazole at a starting dose of 30 mg daily, and ophthalmopathy patients were treated with high-dose intravenous methylprednisolone. TCR Vbeta CDR3 sequencing of roughly 140 peripheral blood samples (under 45 ophthalmopathy, 75 to 80 hyperthyroidism and approximately 17 progressor patients) is reported in the paper.

This clonotype has at least ten counts. Its antigen specificity is not known. Per-base quality was not reported, and no clone a single base away is much larger than it. The germline V gene provides CDR1 MDHEN and CDR2 SYDVKM. V is pruned by 6 bases and J by 3 bases, leaving 16 bases of the junction without a gene match. The CDR3 measures 18 amino acids from cysteine to phenylalanine. Only the CDR3 part of the read is kept: 54 bases, read in frame from the first base. The TCR beta CDR3 regions were amplified from RNA transcripts. For the first round of RT-PCR on the TCR CDR3, the HTBI primer set was used together with the Qiagen OneStep RT-PCR kit. Libraries were constructed in a second round of multiplex PCR, after which size selection and purification were carried out. Sequencing of the libraries was done on an Illumina HiSeq2000 using paired-end 100 bp reads. Per the authors' processing: Raw data were processed with SOAPnuke, discarding reads with adapters, uncalled bases, mean Phred below 15, or no exact constant-primer or identifier match. High-quality paired reads were merged using COPE v1.2.5, and each unique nucleotide sequence was defined as a clonotype. MiTCR v1.1 was used to align clonotypes to the IMGT TRBV, TRBD and TRBJ reference segments. Only V-J combinations with frequency above 0.0001, covering 99.2% of repertoires, were analysed. A TCS score was defined as the ratio between F50 (clonal expansion) and ExV (chaos), using BLOSUM62-based TCRdist between CDR3 peptides within each V-J. Welch's t-statistics and random forest reduced 450 to 600 V-J features to roughly 13, which were used in a naive Bayes classifier (R e1071). TCRdb reworked the public reads: Q25 trimming with fastp, MiXCR clone assembly, productive beta chains retained. One record per CDR3 amino acid sequence lists the most common genes and DNA. The V and J calls here are based on TCRdb, not the publication. In all, the sample holds over 200,000 distinct CDR3 sequences, and about 16% of those were seen once. Around two fifths of the sample is in the top ten clones.

Graves' hyperthyroidism was defined as stable when no progression to ophthalmopathy occurred over 18 months of follow-up. Hyperthyroidism patients were newly diagnosed, had a disease duration of under 2 months, and were aged 18 to 65 years. The study excluded patients with uncontrolled infections, other autoimmune diseases, pregnancy or lactation. Clinical symptoms, serum thyroxine and TRAb, thyroid ultrasound, and orbital computed tomography formed the basis for the diagnoses. Ficoll-Paque density gradient centrifugation was used to isolate PBMCs from around 10 ml of fresh peripheral blood. Total RNA was extracted with Trizol reagent, and quality was checked on an Agilent 2100 Bioanalyzer. What the work shows at the level of the full study, not this receptor alone: In validation, the model predicted progression to ophthalmopathy with about 71% sensitivity and 72% to 85% specificity, a median of roughly seven months before onset. Most expanded thyroid clonotypes (frequency above 0.001) were also found in blood, which suggests that blood repertoires may mirror thyroid immune responses. Sample size was not statistically predetermined, and blinding of investigators to group allocation was not performed. In cross-validation, a model built on a 13 V-J signature told ophthalmopathy apart from stable hyperthyroidism with approximately 90% sensitivity and roughly 83% specificity, and in testing the same model reached 80%/75%.

This chain is built from TRBV28 and TRBJ2-3; TRBD2 matches 9 bases in the middle. The sample taken for sequencing was blood. The clonotype was recovered from a man between 40 and 49 years old with Graves' hyperthyroidism. The bases are TGTGCCAGCAGAATGGCCGGTGGCGCGGGGGGGCTGACAGATACGCAGTATTTT. It translates as CASRMAGGAGGLTDTQYF.